The 9 T cell receptor beta chains listed next were all sequenced from one sample in a study of identical twins. TCRdb processed the 5' RACE reads anew with MiXCR; each CDR3 protein has one entry. The repertoire holds around 570,000 distinct CDR3 sequences, with around a tenth as singletons. A further study also used this sample, focusing on yellow fever vaccine responses in identical twins.

The material sequenced was PBMCs. The origin of the receptors is a woman in her late teens or twenties in good health.

This clonotype was picked up a small number of times. The gene calls are TRBV18 and TRBJ1-2; 7 bases align to TRBD1. The CDR3 consists of 15 residues. With 3 bases clipped from V and 1 base from J, the junction kept 5 bases outside the gene matches. Germline V CDR1 and CDR2: KGHSH, LQKENI. CDR3 amino acids: CASSPLDRSNYGYTF. The DNA for the CDR3 is TGTGCCAGCTCACCCTTGGACAGGAGTAACTATGGCTACACCTTC.

The V call is TRBV7-9, the J call TRBJ2-1, with D perhaps TRBD1 or TRBD2 (5 bases each). Germline V gives CDR1 SEHNR, CDR2 FQNEAQ (reference sequence). The CDR3 covers 16 residues. Trimming removed 2 bases at V and 4 bases at J, with 15 bases between. CDR3 amino acids: CASSLTLTTGYNEQFF. CDR3 nucleotides: TGTGCCAGCAGCTTAACTCTGACTACAGGTTACAATGAGCAGTTCTTC.

This sequence joins TRBV10-3 and TRBJ2-2; D remains unclear. Trimming removed 3 bases from V and 0 bases from J, with 5 bases in between. Germline V gene sequence: CDR1 ENHRY, CDR2 SYGVKD. The CDR3 contains 14 residues. CDR3 nucleotide sequence: TGTGCCATCAGTGACACGGCGAACACCGGGGAGCTGTTTTTT. Its protein is CAISDTANTGELFF.

The chain links TRBV20-1 to TRBJ2-7; either TRBD1 or TRBD2 may fit D (5 bases each). Trimming took 6 bases from V and 0 from J, leaving 15 bases between them. Looked up from germline, CDR1 is DFQATT and CDR2 is SNEGSKA (reference sequence). The CDR3 has 14 residues. This CDR3 is CSAHEGISSYEQYF. CDR3 DNA: TGCAGTGCCCATGAGGGGATCTCCTCCTACGAGCAGTACTTC.

There are many counts of this clonotype. V gene TRBV15 combines with J gene TRBJ2-2; TRBD2 is a possible D gene (5 bases). In germline, CDR1 is LNHNV, CDR2 YYDKDF (reference sequence). V lost 7 bases to trimming and J lost 1 base, with 13 bases between them. The CDR3 extends over 15 amino acids. In DNA, the CDR3 is TGTGCCACCAAGCTCCTAGCAGAGAACACCGGGGAGCTGTTTTTT. This encodes CATKLLAENTGELFF. The variable domain in full, completed from reference TRBV15 and TRBJ2-2, reads DAMVIQNPRYQVTQFGKPVTLSCSQTLNHNVMYWYQQKSSQAPKLLFHYYDKDFNNEADTPDNFQSRRPNTSFCFLDIRSPGLGDTAMYLCATKLLAENTGELFFGEGSRLTVL.

The rearrangement joins TRBV3-1 to TRBJ2-2; the match to TRBD2 covers 11 bases. CDR3 length equals 16 residues. Trimming removed 4 bases from V and 9 bases from J; junction bases left unmatched: 10. CDR1 is LGHDT, CDR2 YNNKEL, per germline (reference sequence). The CDR3 bases are TGTGCCAGCAGCCCCCCTAGCGGGAGGCCCCCCCGGGAGCTGTTTTTT. This sequence encodes CASSPPSGRPPRELFF.

The CDR3 protein is CASSPSGHSNYEQYF. The CDR3 DNA is TGTGCCAGCAGCCCGAGCGGACACAGCAACTACGAGCAGTACTTC. The chain employs TRBV7-9 and TRBJ2-7, with D possibly called TRBD1 or TRBD2 (5 bases each). There are 15 residues in the CDR3. Trimming left V 5 bases short and J 3 bases short, with 17 bases between. The germline gives CDR1 SEHNR, CDR2 FQNEAQ (reference sequence).

The chain employs TRBV29-1 and TRBJ2-5, with 8 bases identical to TRBD2. This CDR3 has 17 amino acids. Germline CDR1 SQVTM, CDR2 ANQGSEA. V lost 4 bases, J lost 5 bases, and 18 bases stayed unmatched. Here the CDR3 reads CSVVGGGHGLAGETQYF. DNA of the CDR3: TGCAGCGTTGTAGGAGGGGGACACGGACTAGCAGGCGAGACCCAGTACTTC.

The chain has TRBV9 and TRBJ2-7, with D hard to call. The CDR3 length is 13 residues. The ends were cut back, 0 bases at V and 4 bases at J, with 8 bases in the middle. Germline lookup yields CDR1 SGDLS and CDR2 YYNGEE. This CDR3 reads CASSVDLGYEQYF. CDR3 coding DNA: TGTGCCAGCAGCGTAGACCTTGGGTACGAGCAGTACTTC. The variable domain in full, with the rest retrieved from reference TRBV9 and TRBJ2-7, is DSGVTQTPKHLITATGQRVTLRCSPRSGDLSVYWYQQSLDQGLQFLIQYYNGEERAKGNILERFSAQQFPDLHSELNLSSLELGDSALYFCASSVDLGYEQYFGPGTRLTVT.